The 23 T cell receptor beta chains listed next were all sequenced from one sample in a study of Ad26.COV2.S vaccination and SARS-CoV-2 variants. Treatment defined: 15 to 20 received Ad26.COV2.S at low or high dose, single or two shots; 5 received placebo; per-sample allocation not given. The samples were gathered on day 63 after the first injection of vaccine or placebo. Profiled with immunoSEQ multiplex PCR; TCRdb holds only in-frame clones, not every one. The sample holds a few hundred thousand clones, around 87% seen once. The material sequenced was peripheral blood, taken in a trial of Ad26.COV2.S vaccine versus placebo. These receptors were obtained from a person between 18 and 65 years old who received the Ad26.COV2.S COVID-19 vaccine or a placebo.

This chain connects TRBV27 to TRBJ1-5; 7 bases agree with TRBD1. V shed 6 bases and J 3 bases; nucleotides not matched to a gene: 5. Germline loops: CDR1 MNHEY, CDR2 SMNVEV (reference sequence). This CDR3 has 14 amino acids. CDR3 amino acids: CASSRDRDNQPQHF. The DNA of the CDR3 is TGTGCCAGCAGCCGGGACAGAGACAATCAGCCCCAGCATTTT.

The chain joins TRBV18 to TRBJ1-1, with D possibly matching TRBD1 (6 bases). Trimming cost V 6 bases and J 7 bases, with 9 bases left between them. Germline assignment: CDR1 KGHSH and CDR2 LQKENI. The CDR3 totals 11 residues. CDR3 in amino acids: CASSRRGEAFF. CDR3 nucleotides: TGTGCCAGCTCTCGCAGGGGTGAAGCTTTCTTT.

The V call is TRBV14, the J call TRBJ2-1; weak D call: TRBD1 (5 bases). Trimming shortened V by 1 base and J by 4 bases, and 14 bases separated the two germline ends. The CDR3 totals 16 residues. Germline V gene lookup returns CDR1 SGHDN and CDR2 FVKESK. The CDR3: CASSQAPGLPYNEQFF. Here the CDR3 DNA reads TGTGCCAGCAGCCAAGCACCAGGGTTGCCTTACAATGAGCAGTTCTTC.

This chain links TRBV29-1 with TRBJ1-2; weak D call: TRBD1 (6 bases). The germline V and J ends were trimmed by 5 bases and 7 bases, with 20 bases remaining between them. CDR1 and CDR2 (germline): SQVTM, ANQGSEA. The CDR3 spans 14 residues. The CDR3 coding sequence is TGCAGCGTTCTATCGGGAGGGGGGTCGTCTGGCTACACCTTC. It is translated as CSVLSGGGSSGYTF.

The chain combines TRBV5-1 with TRBJ2-1, with 9 positions matching TRBD2. V was pared by 4 bases and J by 0 bases, with 2 bases of the junction left unmatched. Looked up from germline, CDR1 is SGHRS and CDR2 is YFSETQ. The CDR3 extends over 15 amino acids. The CDR3: CASSELAGSYNEQFF. The CDR3, as DNA: TGCGCCAGCAGCGAACTAGCGGGCTCCTACAATGAGCAGTTCTTC.

The CDR3 nucleotides read TGTGCCAGCAGCCCGGGACAGGGGGCCGCCGGGGAGCTGTTTTTT. Translated: CASSPGQGAAGELFF. V usage is TRBV7-9 and J usage is TRBJ2-2; 12 nucleotides match TRBD1. The CDR3 is 15 amino acids. Germline V lookup: CDR1 SEHNR, CDR2 FQNEAQ (reference sequence). V shed 5 bases, J shed 6 bases, and the junction held 4 bases outside the gene matches. The variable domain in full, with the rest retrieved from reference TRBV7-9 and TRBJ2-2, is DTGVSQNPRHKITKRGQNVTFRCDPISEHNRLYWYRQTLGQGPEFLTYFQNEAQLEKSRLLSDRFSAERPKGSFSTLEIQRTEQGDSAMYLCASSPGQGAAGELFFGEGSRLTVL.

The rearrangement uses TRBV9 and TRBJ2-5; 8 bases agree with TRBD1. V was clipped by 6 bases and J by 2 bases; unmatched bases: 9. Germline CDR1 SGDLS, CDR2 YYNGEE. CDR3 size: 15 residues. The CDR3 region is CASTLDRGTQETQYF. The DNA of the CDR3 is TGTGCCAGCACCCTCGACAGGGGTACTCAAGAGACCCAGTACTTC.

The chain couples TRBV4-1 to TRBJ2-6; tentative D call: TRBD2 (7 bases). Germline CDR1 is MGHRA and CDR2 is YSYEKL. The CDR3 length is 16 residues. The V end was cut by 4 bases, the J end by 2 bases, with 12 bases between. The CDR3 DNA reads as TGCGCCAGCAGCCGCCTCGGGGGGCCTGGGGCCAACGTCCTGACTTTC. Protein: CASSRLGGPGANVLTF.

V usage is TRBV6-4 and J usage is TRBJ2-2; D uncertain. Germline V lookup: CDR1 MRHNA, CDR2 SNTAGT. V was cut by 0 bases and J by 0 bases, with 8 bases left in between. The CDR3 loop spans 16 amino acids. For the CDR3, the DNA is TGTGCCAGCAGTGACTCGGCAGAGTCGAACACCGGGGAGCTGTTTTTT. It specifies CASSDSAESNTGELFF.

The chain joins TRBV4-2 to TRBJ2-7, with D possibly TRBD1 on 5 matching bases. Germline-derived CDR1 and CDR2 are LGHNA and YNFKEQ. Trimming pared 1 base from V and 0 bases from J, leaving 13 bases between. The CDR3 contains 16 residues. The CDR3, as DNA: TGTGCCAGCAGCCAAGGTGGGGCAGGGATCTCCTACGAGCAGTACTTC. Amino acid sequence: CASSQGGAGISYEQYF.

The chain carries TRBV30 and TRBJ2-5; 7 nucleotides agree with TRBD1. The trim removed 0 bases at V and 5 bases at J, leaving 6 bases unmatched. The CDR3 runs to 14 residues. The V gene's germline CDR1 is GTSNPN and CDR2 SVGIG (reference sequence). CDR3 residues: CAWSVGGPRETQYF. The CDR3 DNA sequence: TGTGCCTGGAGTGTAGGGGGCCCCCGGGAGACCCAGTACTTC.

The chain is built from TRBV3-1 (or the pseudogene TRBV3-2) and TRBJ2-1, with 8 bases identical to TRBD2. Germline CDR1 LGHDT, CDR2 YNNKEL (reference sequence). Germline trimming cut 2 bases from V and 8 bases from J; bases unmatched to any gene: 5. CDR3 length equals 14 residues. The DNA for the CDR3 is TGTGCCAGCAGCCAACAACTAGCGGCGGATGAGCAGTTCTTC. Residues: CASSQQLAADEQFF.

V usage is TRBV5-4 and J usage is TRBJ1-6, with D possibly matching TRBD1 (5 bases). CDR1 SGHNT and CDR2 YYREEE come from the germline V gene (reference sequence). CDR3 length: 17 amino acids. Trimming removed 5 bases from V and 7 bases from J, with 22 bases in between. In nucleotides, the CDR3 is TGTGCCAGCAGGTTAGATTCCCCCCGGACACGGAATTCACCCCTCCACTTT. Amino acids: CASRLDSPRTRNSPLHF. Full variable domain (missing parts from reference TRBV5-4 and TRBJ1-6): ETGVTQSPTHLIKTRGQQVTLRCSSQSGHNTVSWYQQALGQGPQFIFQYYREEENGRGNFPPRFSGLQFPNYSSELNVNALELDDSALYLCASRLDSPRTRNSPLHFGNGTRLTVT.

The count of this clone is one. Here the CDR3 reads CASSKESGPCINTIYF. DNA of the CDR3: TGTGCCAGCAGCAAAGAGTCGGGGCCATGTATAAACACCATATATTTT. The rearrangement joins TRBV21-1 to TRBJ1-3. TRBV21-1 is labeled a pseudogene. CDR3 length equals 16 residues.

The V call is TRBV27, the J call TRBJ1-1, with TRBD1 matching 7 bases. The length of the CDR3 is 17 residues. Germline assignment: CDR1 MNHEY and CDR2 SMNVEV (reference sequence). Losses at the gene ends were 2 bases for V and 5 bases for J; bases not matched to a gene: 14. The CDR3 region has the DNA TGTGCCAGCAGTTTAAGCGGGACAGTAGGACTTGGGACTGAAGCTTTCTTT. Its protein is CASSLSGTVGLGTEAFF.

The chain links TRBV3-1 (or the pseudogene TRBV3-2) to TRBJ1-2; TRBD1 aligns across 7 bases. The CDR3 totals 13 residues. Germline CDR1 is LGHDT and CDR2 is YNNKEL (reference sequence). V lost 4 bases, J lost 5 bases, and 4 bases stayed unmatched. The CDR3 reads CASSLGQSYGYTF. Written as DNA, the CDR3 is TGTGCCAGCAGCCTGGGACAGAGTTATGGCTACACCTTC.

The chain employs TRBV9 and TRBJ2-5; D assignment may be TRBD1 or TRBD2 (5 bases each). CDR1 is SGDLS, CDR2 YYNGEE, per germline. There are 15 residues in the CDR3. Trimming left V 2 bases short and J 3 bases short, with 14 bases between. CDR3 in amino acids: CASSVMGTEEETQYF. CDR3 coding DNA: TGTGCCAGCAGCGTCATGGGGACGGAAGAAGAGACCCAGTACTTC.

V usage is TRBV20-1 and J usage is TRBJ2-7; D is unclear. V lost 4 bases and J 5 bases, leaving 6 bases between the germline ends. CDR3 length equals 10 residues. Germline assignment: CDR1 DFQATT and CDR2 SNEGSKA (reference sequence). This chain's CDR3 is CSAKYDEQYF. The CDR3, as DNA: TGCAGTGCTAAGTATGACGAGCAGTACTTC.

The rearrangement links TRBV18 to TRBJ2-5; D may be TRBD1 (6 bases). CDR1 is KGHSH and CDR2 is LQKENI in the germline V gene. The CDR3 consists of 16 residues. The germline V and J ends were trimmed by 2 bases and 5 bases, with 18 bases remaining between them. The CDR3, as DNA: TGTGCCAGCTCACCAGGAGTCGAGGGGGTCCAGGAGACCCAGTACTTC. Amino acid sequence: CASSPGVEGVQETQYF. Full variable domain (remainder filled in from reference TRBV18 and TRBJ2-5): NAGVMQNPRHLVRRRGQEARLRCSPMKGHSHVYWYRQLPEEGLKFMVYLQKENIIDESGMPKERFSAEFPKEGPSILRIQQVVRGDSAAYFCASSPGVEGVQETQYFGPGTRLLVL.

The chain has TRBV6-5 and TRBJ2-1; D is ambiguous. This CDR3 is built from 16 residues. Trimming removed 1 base at V and 2 bases at J, with 12 bases between. Germline values: CDR1 MNHEY, CDR2 SVGAGI. DNA of the CDR3: TGTGCCAGCAGTTACTTGGGGATGGAAACCTACAATGAGCAGTTCTTC. This sequence encodes CASSYLGMETYNEQFF.

The chain has TRBV6-5 and TRBJ2-7; possible D gene TRBD2, 5 bases. The CDR3 consists of 15 residues. CDR1 MNHEY and CDR2 SVGAGI come from the germline V gene. With 8 bases removed from V and 0 bases from J, the gap between germline ends came to 17 bases. The CDR3 protein is CASGEGTVHSYEQYF. CDR3 bases: TGTGCCAGCGGCGAGGGTACGGTACACTCCTACGAGCAGTACTTC.

The rearrangement uses TRBV7-9 and TRBJ1-6; no clear D. CDR3 size: 14 residues. Germline values: CDR1 SEHNR, CDR2 FQNEAQ (reference sequence). Trimming removed 2 bases from V and 8 bases from J, with 10 bases in between. This CDR3 reads CASSLQTLHSPLHF. The CDR3 nucleotides read TGTGCCAGCAGCTTACAGACTCTCCATTCACCCCTCCACTTT.

DNA of the CDR3: TGCGCCAGCAGCCAACCCCGAAAACAGACAACAAGCGACTATGGCTACACCTTC. It is translated as CASSQPRKQTTSDYGYTF. The chain joins TRBV4-1 to TRBJ1-2, with D unresolved. Trimming cost V 2 bases and J 3 bases, with 22 bases left between them. The CDR3 spans 18 residues. Germline loops: CDR1 MGHRA, CDR2 YSYEKL.